One and the same sample provided the 18 T cell receptor beta chains below, sequenced in a study of CD8+CD57+ T cells in acquired aplastic anemia. It was genomic DNA that served as the template for profiling TCR beta VDJ and CDR3. Via MiXCR, TCRdb re-called the reads, giving one row per CDR3 protein. The top ten hold around 0.82% of the sample, which has around 430,000 distinct CDR3 sequences, approximately 32% seen once. Flow cytometry had shown expanded CD8+CD57+ cells in the patients chosen for sequencing. Material: sorted CD4+, CD8+, or CD8+CD57+ T cells (not recorded which) from PBMCs. These receptors came from a human donor with aplastic anemia.

This clonotype was observed a handful of times. The chain carries TRBV7-8 and TRBJ2-1, with TRBD2 matching 12 bases. J gave up 8 bases and V 8 bases, and 10 bases lay outside the gene matches. Germline values: CDR1 SGHVS, CDR2 FQNEAQ. CDR3 length: 15 residues. CDR3 nucleotides: TGTGCCAGCTCACCAGAGACTAGCGGGGGCGATGAGCAGTTCTTC. It codes for CASSPETSGGDEQFF.

The chain couples TRBV15 to TRBJ2-7; D not resolved. The CDR3 length is 14 residues. V lost 3 bases, J lost 2 bases, and 11 bases lay in between. Per germline, CDR1 LNHNV and CDR2 YYDKDF (reference sequence). CDR3 amino acids: CATSSESGTYEQYF. The CDR3 bases are TGTGCCACCAGCAGTGAGTCAGGAACCTACGAGCAGTACTTC.

The V gene is TRBV19, the J gene TRBJ2-1; D is uncertain. CDR1 and CDR2 (germline): LNHDA, SQIVND (reference sequence). The germline V and J ends were trimmed by 9 bases and 2 bases, with 20 bases remaining between them. The CDR3 spans 16 residues. The CDR3 protein is CASSLGLVDAYNEQFF. The CDR3 DNA sequence: TGTGCCAGCAGCCTAGGGCTAGTTGATGCCTACAATGAGCAGTTCTTC.

The rearrangement uses TRBV15 and TRBJ2-7, with 7 positions matching TRBD2. V dropped 3 bases and J dropped 5; count of bases not matched to a gene: 10. Germline V lookup: CDR1 LNHNV, CDR2 YYDKDF (reference sequence). This CDR3 is built from 15 residues. DNA for the CDR3: TGTGCCACCAGCAGTTTCCGCGCGGGGGTGGACGAGCAGTACTTC. Its translation is CATSSFRAGVDEQYF.

The rearrangement links TRBV20-1 to TRBJ2-5, with D unclear. V was pared by 3 bases and J by 5 bases, with 16 bases between. Germline lookup yields CDR1 DFQATT and CDR2 SNEGSKA (reference sequence). CDR3 size: 14 residues. CDR3 protein: CSASRVDNVETQYF. The CDR3 DNA reads TGCAGTGCTAGTCGGGTCGACAACGTGGAGACCCAGTACTTC.

The chain couples TRBV9 to TRBJ2-3; D not certain. With 0 bases removed from V and 4 bases from J, the gap between germline ends came to 15 bases. The length of the CDR3 is 16 residues. Looked up from germline, CDR1 is SGDLS and CDR2 is YYNGEE. The CDR3 bases are TGTGCCAGCAGCGTAGTGTCTAGTACGTCGGCAGATACGCAGTATTTT. It encodes CASSVVSSTSADTQYF.

In this sample, this clonotype turned up many times. V is TRBV19 and J is TRBJ1-5; 7 nucleotides align to TRBD1. The CDR3 has 14 residues. CDR1 is LNHDA, CDR2 SQIVND, per germline (reference sequence). Trimming cost V 6 bases and J 6 bases; bases outside gene matches: 8. The CDR3 protein is CASRVTGVLQPQHF. For the CDR3, the DNA is TGTGCCAGTAGGGTTACAGGGGTCCTTCAGCCCCAGCATTTT.

This clonotype has a count of ten or more. This chain connects TRBV13 to TRBJ1-2; weak D call: TRBD1 (5 bases). The CDR3 is 14 residues long. The V gene lost 0 bases and the J gene lost 8 bases, with 13 bases spanning the gap. Per germline, CDR1 PRHDT and CDR2 FYEKMQ (reference sequence). CDR3 in DNA: TGTGCCAGCAGCTTAGGTCCCGGGGCGGAGGGCTACACCTTC. Encoded protein: CASSLGPGAEGYTF.

Many counts were recorded for this clonotype. The chain links TRBV19 to TRBJ2-5, with D possibly TRBD1 on 6 matching bases. The V and J ends lost 2 bases and 2 bases respectively, with 12 bases between them. The CDR3 is made up of 15 amino acids. Germline CDR1 reads LNHDA; CDR2 reads SQIVND (reference sequence). CDR3 amino acids: CASSIRGQIQETQYF. The CDR3 DNA reads as TGTGCCAGTAGTATACGGGGACAAATACAAGAGACCCAGTACTTC.

The chain joins TRBV30 to TRBJ1-5; D is perhaps TRBD1 (6 bases). This CDR3 spans 15 amino acids. The germline gives CDR1 GTSNPN, CDR2 SVGIG (reference sequence). V was clipped by 2 bases and J by 4 bases, with 15 bases between them. The DNA for the CDR3 is TGTGCCTGGAGTTCAGTAGGGACACTGAATCAGCCCCAGCATTTT. Amino acids: CAWSSVGTLNQPQHF. Supplemented by reference TRBV30 and TRBJ1-5, the full variable domain reads SQTIHQWPATLVQPVGSPLSLECTVEGTSNPNLYWYRQAAGRGLQLLFYSVGIGQISSEVPQNLSASRPQDRQFILSSKKLLLSDSGFYLCAWSSVGTLNQPQHFGDGTRLSIL.

The chain carries TRBV5-1 and TRBJ2-1; 9 bases fit TRBD1. The CDR3 runs 16 residues. Germline V gene sequence: CDR1 SGHRS, CDR2 YFSETQ. The J segment lost 2 bases and the V segment lost 4 bases, leaving 7 bases of the junction unmatched. CDR3: CASSPGQGMAYNEQFF. DNA for the CDR3: TGCGCCAGCAGCCCAGGACAGGGGATGGCCTACAATGAGCAGTTCTTC. The full variable domain, its missing parts supplied by reference TRBV5-1 and TRBJ2-1, is KAGVTQTPRYLIKTRGQQVTLSCSPISGHRSVSWYQQTPGQGLQFLFEYFSETQRNKGNFPGRFSGRQFSNSRSEMNVSTLELGDSALYLCASSPGQGMAYNEQFFGPGTRLTVL.

This clonotype has ten or more counts. The rearrangement uses TRBV4-2 and TRBJ1-6; 7 bases fit TRBD1. Germline CDR1 and CDR2: LGHNA and YNFKEQ. The CDR3 loop spans 14 amino acids. V shed 4 bases, J shed 9 bases, and the junction held 6 bases outside the gene matches. The CDR3 here is CASSRDSLSSPLHF. The CDR3 DNA follows: TGTGCCAGCAGCCGGGACAGCCTTTCTTCACCCCTCCACTTT.

The rearrangement links TRBV29-1 to TRBJ2-5; TRBD1 matches at 8 bases. Germline V gives CDR1 SQVTM, CDR2 ANQGSEA. This CDR3 is 13 amino acids long. V was clipped by 6 bases and J by 4 bases; unmatched bases: 7. The CDR3 nucleotides read TGCAGCGTCAGACAGGGGTTCGGAGAGACCCAGTACTTC. This translates into CSVRQGFGETQYF.

This chain links TRBV3-1 with TRBJ2-7, with D unclear. Germline values: CDR1 LGHDT, CDR2 YNNKEL (reference sequence). The CDR3 has 11 residues. V was clipped by 2 bases and J by 6 bases, with 5 bases between them. CDR3 residues: CASSQSLEQYF. CDR3 sequence (DNA): TGTGCCAGCAGCCAATCGCTCGAGCAGTACTTC.

The chain recombines TRBV11-1 with TRBJ2-3; 7 bases line up with TRBD1. Trimming cost V 1 base and J 6 bases; bases outside gene matches: 7. In germline, CDR1 is SGHAT, CDR2 FQDESV (reference sequence). This CDR3 region has 15 residues. In DNA, the CDR3 is TGTGCCAGCAGCTTAGAGGGGGCAAGGGCGGATACGCAGTATTTT. Amino acids: CASSLEGARADTQYF.

The chain combines TRBV15 with TRBJ2-3; the match to TRBD1 covers 8 bases. Trimming cost V 5 bases and J 3 bases; bases outside gene matches: 10. The CDR3 runs to 16 residues. The germline V gene encodes CDR1 LNHNV and CDR2 YYDKDF (reference sequence). CDR3: CATSGRQGTVTDTQYF. In nucleotides, the CDR3 is TGTGCCACCAGCGGCCGACAGGGGACTGTGACAGATACGCAGTATTTT.

This clonotype was seen a few times. This may come from a read error, since a much larger clone is one base off. This likely comes from a read error, as the CDR3 has no conserved phenylalanine or tryptophan at its end. The chain recombines TRBV2 with TRBJ2-1, with D tentatively TRBD2 (5 bases). The CDR3 sequence is 15 residues long. From germline, CDR1 is SNHLY and CDR2 FYNNEI. V was pared by 7 bases and J by 3 bases, with 16 bases between. CDR3 coding DNA: TGTGCCAGCACCGAGTGGGCAGACTACTACAATGAGCAGTTCCTC. Translated: CASTEWADYYNEQFL.

This clonotype was seen more than once but under ten times. V gene TRBV10-3 combines with J gene TRBJ2-7; the match to TRBD1 covers 9 bases. CDR3 size: 14 residues. CDR1 is ENHRY and CDR2 is SYGVKD in the germline V gene. The J segment lost 0 bases and the V segment lost 4 bases, leaving 1 base of the junction unmatched. The CDR3 sequence: CAISGTGDSYEQYF. Written as DNA, the CDR3 is TGTGCCATCAGTGGGACAGGGGACTCCTACGAGCAGTACTTC.